This T cell receptor beta chain was identified during a study of CD8 T cells in ankylosing spondylitis. Study-level findings and limits: The clones that were linked to disease were reported to be significantly enriched in matched synovial fluid samples from ankylosing spondylitis patients.

Germline trimming cut 6 bases from V and 5 bases from J; bases unmatched to any gene: 17. The CDR3 has 17 residues. Germline CDR1 ENHRY, CDR2 SYGVKD. Each CDR3 protein is one row after TCRdb ran MiXCR on the 5' RACE reads. The sample includes just over 350,000 distinct CDR3 sequences, roughly 22% of them seen just once. A note on this clonotype: Its target is unknown.

The sequenced material came from blood, either unsorted or a sorted T cell fraction (not recorded which). The chain employs TRBV10-3 and TRBJ1-2; 8 nucleotides line up with TRBD1. This sequence was found in a male donor with ankylosing spondylitis or in good health (not recorded which). The CDR3 sequence is CAIRDQIQGERRYGYTF. CDR3 DNA sequence: TGTGCCATCAGGGATCAGATACAGGGGGAGCGACGGTATGGCTACACCTTC.